The 32 T cell receptor beta chains listed next were all sequenced from one sample in a study of T cell responses to AZD1222 COVID-19 vaccine (dated by TCRdb to 2020 to 2022). Taken with the paper, the label for time point translates to: baseline before first vaccination. The method behind the library was the immunoSEQ multiplex PCR assay. TCRdb limited this immuneACCESS table to in-frame rearrangements with V and J called. A share of clones is missing; checked studies link under half to unresolved V genes, and the rest is unexplained. The sample table lists 100,000 to 120,000 clones, 70% to 90% of them with a count of one. The top ten hold roughly 3% of the sample. This specimen was peripheral blood, taken on day 0 of AZD1222 vaccination. These receptors were obtained from an adult in good health.

V and J are TRBV18 and TRBJ2-7; D could derive from TRBD1 or TRBD2 (6 bases each). The CDR3 is made up of 15 amino acids. The V end was cut by 6 bases, the J end by 0 bases, with 15 bases between. Germline CDR1 and CDR2: KGHSH and LQKENI. The chain's CDR3 is CASSYGGGLSYEQYF. The CDR3 nucleotides read TGTGCCAGCTCCTACGGGGGCGGGCTCTCCTACGAGCAGTACTTC.

The CDR3 reads CASSLGRSHNEQFF. In DNA, the CDR3 is TGTGCCAGCAGCCTCGGACGGTCCCACAATGAGCAGTTCTTC. The chain employs TRBV11-2 and TRBJ2-1; D gene unclear. Germline V lookup: CDR1 SGHAT, CDR2 FQNNGV. The CDR3 is made up of 14 amino acids. Trimming cost V 5 bases and J 5 bases, with 13 bases left between them.

The chain combines TRBV5-1 with TRBJ1-4; no clear D gene. The germline V gene has CDR1 SGHRS and CDR2 YFSETQ. V was trimmed by 0 bases and J by 4 bases, leaving 10 bases between them. This CDR3 has 15 amino acids. The CDR3 reads CASSLGADLNEKLFF. CDR3 coding DNA: TGCGCCAGCAGCTTGGGCGCAGACCTTAATGAAAAACTGTTTTTT.

The chain carries TRBV7-3 and TRBJ1-1; D is perhaps TRBD1 (5 bases). The CDR3 covers 15 residues. The germline V gene has CDR1 SGHTA and CDR2 FQGTGA. V lost 7 bases and J 1 base, leaving 16 bases between the germline ends. CDR3: CASTQQRGPNTEAFF. The CDR3 bases are TGTGCCAGCACTCAACAACGGGGCCCGAACACTGAAGCTTTCTTT.

This chain joins TRBV6-5 and TRBJ2-7, with D unresolved. Germline V gives CDR1 MNHEY, CDR2 SVGAGI. CDR3 length: 13 residues. V lost 6 bases and J 3 bases, leaving 12 bases between the germline ends. CDR3 in DNA: TGTGCCAGCAGCCCCGGACGGGTCTACGAGCAGTACTTC. This gives the protein CASSPGRVYEQYF.

The chain employs TRBV2 and TRBJ1-5, with D uncertain. This CDR3 is 16 amino acids long. CDR1 and CDR2 from the germline V gene are SNHLY and FYNNEI. The V end was cut by 6 bases, the J end by 3 bases, with 18 bases between. The DNA of the CDR3 is TGTGCCAGCAGCGGAGACCCCCAGTCGTCCAATCAGCCCCAGCATTTT. This gives the protein CASSGDPQSSNQPQHF.

The chain has TRBV29-1 and TRBJ2-7; perhaps TRBD1 as D (5 bases). This CDR3 comprises 13 residues. V was cut by 3 bases and J by 0 bases, with 9 bases left in between. CDR1 SQVTM and CDR2 ANQGSEA come from the germline V gene. CDR3 sequence: CSVDGQGSYEQYF. DNA for the CDR3: TGCAGCGTTGATGGGCAGGGCTCCTACGAGCAGTACTTC.

The chain joins TRBV5-1 to TRBJ2-2, with 11 bases fitting TRBD2. Germline V lookup: CDR1 SGHRS, CDR2 YFSETQ. The CDR3 length is 16 residues. V shed 1 base and J 4 bases; nucleotides not matched to a gene: 3. CDR3 in amino acids: CASSLTTSGGTGELFF. The CDR3 DNA reads as TGCGCCAGCAGCTTGACAACTAGCGGGGGCACCGGGGAGCTGTTTTTT.

The chain combines TRBV27 with TRBJ2-2; D possibly uses TRBD1 or TRBD2 (6 bases each). Trimming removed 7 bases from V and 0 bases from J, with 18 bases in between. CDR3 size: 17 residues. Germline CDR1 is MNHEY and CDR2 is SMNVEV (reference sequence). CDR3: CASTFRPGATNTGELFF. CDR3 sequence (DNA): TGTGCCAGCACTTTCCGTCCGGGGGCGACGAACACCGGGGAGCTGTTTTTT.

The chain is built from TRBV5-6 and TRBJ1-2, with unresolved D. The CDR3 length is 13 residues. Trimming took off 5 bases at V and 1 base at J, with 9 bases between the two ends. Germline CDR1 SGHDT, CDR2 YYEEEE. The CDR3 reads CASSAGLNYGYTF. Here the CDR3 DNA reads TGTGCCAGCAGTGCGGGTCTTAACTATGGCTACACCTTC.

This chain joins TRBV29-1 and TRBJ1-4; D might be TRBD1 (5 bases). Germline CDR1 reads SQVTM; CDR2 reads ANQGSEA. Trimming pared 4 bases from V and 4 bases from J, leaving 13 bases between. The CDR3 has 14 amino acids. In DNA form, the CDR3 reads TGCAGCGTTGTCGGGGCAGTAGATAATGAAAAACTGTTTTTT. Its translation is CSVVGAVDNEKLFF.

The chain joins TRBV7-3 to TRBJ1-1; D gene unclear. Between the trimmed V and J ends, which lost 4 bases and 3 bases, there was a span of 9 bases. Germline V gene data show CDR1 as SGHTA and CDR2 as FQGTGA. The CDR3 extends over 13 amino acids. The CDR3 region has the DNA TGTGCCAGCAGCTCTGTAGCGGACACTGAAGCTTTCTTT. This codes for CASSSVADTEAFF.

This chain connects TRBV28 to TRBJ1-2; weak D call: TRBD1 (6 bases). Trimming removed 8 bases at V and 8 bases at J, with 15 bases between. CDR1 and CDR2 from the germline V gene are MDHEN and SYDVKM. This CDR3 is built from 12 residues. The CDR3 sequence: CASRIQQGGYTF. The CDR3 DNA follows: TGTGCCAGCCGTATCCAACAGGGAGGCTACACCTTC.

This sequence joins TRBV30 and TRBJ1-2, with D tentatively TRBD1 (5 bases). The CDR3 extends over 15 amino acids. Germline V gene lookup returns CDR1 GTSNPN and CDR2 SVGIG (reference sequence). V was clipped by 0 bases and J by 8 bases, with 19 bases between them. The CDR3 sequence is CAWSVLDGGVRGYTF. CDR3 in DNA: TGTGCCTGGAGTGTACTCGACGGAGGGGTGAGGGGCTACACCTTC.

A word on this clone: The sample has other DNA sequences that encode this CDR3 too. The chain combines TRBV5-1 with TRBJ1-1; D ambiguous. The V end lost 0 bases, the J end lost 4 bases, and 7 bases lay between the germline ends. CDR3 size: 13 residues. From germline, CDR1 is SGHRS and CDR2 YFSETQ. CDR3 nucleotide sequence: TGCGCCAGCAGCTTGGCCAGTGGCACTGAAGCTTTCTTT. Amino acid sequence: CASSLASGTEAFF.

The chain recombines TRBV7-9 with TRBJ2-7; a weak D match, TRBD2 (6 bases). The CDR3 loop spans 13 amino acids. CDR1 and CDR2 (germline): SEHNR, FQNEAQ (reference sequence). V shed 2 bases and J shed 3 bases, with 8 bases lying between them. The CDR3 DNA sequence: TGTGCCAGCAGCTTAATGGAGGGCTACGAGCAGTACTTC. This gives the protein CASSLMEGYEQYF.

The V and J genes are TRBV15 and TRBJ2-7; D is unresolved. V dropped 0 bases and J dropped 2 bases, with 11 bases sitting between them. The CDR3 is 15 residues long. The germline V gene has CDR1 LNHNV and CDR2 YYDKDF (reference sequence). The DNA for the CDR3 is TGTGCCACCAGCAGAGATTTAACCGGAGCCTACGAGCAGTACTTC. Translation: CATSRDLTGAYEQYF.

The rearrangement uses TRBV19 and TRBJ2-7; D not certain. This CDR3 has 13 residues. With 2 bases removed from V and 3 bases from J, the gap between germline ends came to 8 bases. In germline, CDR1 is LNHDA, CDR2 SQIVND (reference sequence). The CDR3 DNA sequence: TGTGCCAGTAGTATAAGTCCACGCTACGAGCAGTACTTC. Amino acid sequence: CASSISPRYEQYF. Full variable domain (outside the CDR3, taken from reference TRBV19 and TRBJ2-7): DGGITQSPKYLFRKEGQNVTLSCEQNLNHDAMYWYRQDPGQGLRLIYYSQIVNDFQKGDIAEGYSVSREKKESFPLTVTSAQKNPTAFYLCASSISPRYEQYFGPGTRLTVT.

V and J are TRBV23-1 and TRBJ2-7, with 9 bases identical to TRBD2. TRBV23-1 is known as an ORF, though its function is uncertain. The CDR3 covers 18 residues. V lost 3 bases and J lost 4; bases outside the gene matches: 16. The CDR3 DNA follows: TGCGCCAGCAGTCACACGCCCATAGCGGGAGCGGGTCAATACGAGCAGTACTTC. It is translated as CASSHTPIAGAGQYEQYF.

The chain links TRBV28 to TRBJ1-2; no definite D call. The CDR3 is made up of 15 amino acids. Germline assignment: CDR1 MDHEN and CDR2 SYDVKM. V gave up 1 base and J gave up 8 bases, with 17 bases separating them. The CDR3 loop reads CASSLFPRIGQGYTF. The CDR3, as DNA: TGTGCCAGCAGTTTATTCCCTCGGATAGGGCAGGGCTACACCTTC.

The chain recombines TRBV2 with TRBJ2-6; 8 bases map to TRBD1. J was trimmed by 0 bases and V by 6 bases; bases with no gene match: 4. The CDR3 runs to 16 residues. Germline CDR1 reads SNHLY; CDR2 reads FYNNEI. CDR3 coding DNA: TGTGCCAGCAGACAGGGGGTCTCCTCTGGGGCCAACGTCCTGACTTTC. Its protein product is CASRQGVSSGANVLTF. The complete variable domain, with remaining parts taken from reference TRBV2 and TRBJ2-6, reads EPEVTQTPSHQVTQMGQEVILRCVPISNHLYFYWYRQILGQKVEFLVSFYNNEISEKSEIFDDQFSVERPDGSNFTLKIRSTKLEDSAMYFCASRQGVSSGANVLTFGAGSRLTVL.

The V gene is TRBV7-2, the J gene TRBJ2-7; D assignment may be TRBD1 or TRBD2 (5 bases each). Germline V gives CDR1 SGHTA, CDR2 FQGNSA. This CDR3 has 15 residues. Deletions cut 5 bases from V and 6 bases from J, with 20 bases between. This chain's CDR3 is CASSSPGLPPGEQYF. The CDR3 DNA is TGTGCCAGCAGCAGCCCGGGGCTCCCCCCAGGCGAGCAGTACTTC.

V and J are TRBV3-1 (or the pseudogene TRBV3-2) and TRBJ2-3; D is perhaps TRBD1 or TRBD2 (5 bases each). Germline-derived CDR1 and CDR2 are LGHDT and YNNKEL (reference sequence). The CDR3 totals 17 residues. Between the trimmed V and J ends, which lost 1 base and 0 bases, there was a span of 14 bases. DNA of the CDR3: TGTGCCAGCAGCCAAGCGGCGTGGGGGTACAGCACAGATACGCAGTATTTT. It translates to CASSQAAWGYSTDTQYF.

V is TRBV10-3 and J is TRBJ2-7, with TRBD1 matching over 9 bases. The junction had 2 bases not matched to a gene; V was cut back by 7 bases and J by 1 base. Germline CDR1 ENHRY, CDR2 SYGVKD. This CDR3 has 13 amino acids. CDR3 coding DNA: TGTGCCATCAACGACAGGGGGTCCTACGAGCAGTACTTC. Its translation: CAINDRGSYEQYF.

V usage is TRBV21-1 and J usage is TRBJ2-1; the table's D gene call, TRBD2, was not cross checked with the DNA. TRBV21-1 corresponds to a pseudogene. This CDR3 comprises 16 residues. CDR3 region: CASSNPAGGSYNEQFF. For the CDR3, the DNA is TGTGCCAGCAGCAACCCCGCGGGGGGGTCCTACAATGAGCAGTTCTTC.

The rearrangement joins TRBV5-4 to TRBJ2-1; a weak D match, TRBD2 (5 bases). The V end was cut by 0 bases, the J end by 12 bases, with 13 bases between. Germline lookup yields CDR1 SGHNT and CDR2 YYREEE (reference sequence). The CDR3 sequence is 13 residues long. DNA for the CDR3: TGTGCCAGCAGCTTGGCCGAGGGAAGGTGGCAGTTCTTC. The encoded protein is CASSLAEGRWQFF.

The chain employs TRBV7-2 and TRBJ2-5; D is uncertain. The CDR3 sequence is 14 residues long. The germline V and J ends were trimmed by 0 bases and 4 bases, with 9 bases remaining between them. Germline V gene data show CDR1 as SGHTA and CDR2 as FQGNSA. The CDR3 DNA is TGTGCCAGCAGCTTAGCAGGGTCAAGAGAGACCCAGTACTTC. Protein: CASSLAGSRETQYF.

The J gene is TRBJ1-3, the V gene TRBV28; no reliable D call. V was cut by 6 bases and J by 0 bases, with 12 bases left in between. The CDR3 has 15 amino acids. The germline gives CDR1 MDHEN, CDR2 SYDVKM. CDR3 amino acids: CASRPVLSSGNTIYF. CDR3 sequence (DNA): TGTGCCAGCAGACCGGTCCTCTCCTCTGGAAACACCATATATTTT. The complete variable domain, with remaining parts taken from reference TRBV28 and TRBJ1-3, reads DVKVTQSSRYLVKRTGEKVFLECVQDMDHENMFWYRQDPGLGLRLIYFSYDVKMKEKGDIPEGYSVSREKKERFSLILESASTNQTSMYLCASRPVLSSGNTIYFGEGSWLTVV.

This clone was recorded only once. This CDR3 reads CASSPQGRGSGETQYF. CDR3 DNA: TGTGCCAGCAGTCCCCAAGGACGGGGAAGTGGGGAGACCCAGTACTTC. The chain couples TRBV28 to TRBJ2-5; D is perhaps TRBD2 (5 bases). Germline V gene lookup returns CDR1 MDHEN and CDR2 SYDVKM. The CDR3 sequence is 16 residues long. Between the trimmed V and J ends, which lost 5 bases and 5 bases, there was a span of 21 bases.

As regards this clone: The sample holds other DNA sequences that translate to the same CDR3. This sequence joins TRBV28 and TRBJ1-2; no definite D call. Trimming removed 4 bases from V and 0 bases from J, with 0 bases in between. This CDR3 is built from 11 residues. Germline V gene lookup returns CDR1 MDHEN and CDR2 SYDVKM. The CDR3, as DNA: TGTGCCAGCAGTTCTAACTATGGCTACACCTTC. Residues: CASSSNYGYTF.

This clone was seen only a few times. The CDR3: CASSLSGQGSQKLFF. As DNA, the CDR3 is TGCGCCAGCAGCTTGTCTGGACAGGGGAGCCAAAAACTGTTTTTT. The chain has TRBV5-1 and TRBJ1-4, with 9 positions matching TRBD1. The CDR3 runs 15 residues. Germline V CDR1 and CDR2: SGHRS, YFSETQ. The J segment lost 9 bases and the V segment lost 1 base, leaving 7 bases of the junction unmatched.

This clone was found once. This chain connects TRBV6-2 or TRBV6-3 to TRBJ2-7, with D possibly TRBD1 on 5 matching bases. Germline lookup yields CDR1 MNHEY and CDR2 SVGEGT. Trimming left V 6 bases short and J 2 bases short, with 17 bases between. The CDR3 has 15 residues. Written as DNA, the CDR3 is TGTGCCAGCAGCCCCAGGGCAGGTTTTCCCTACGAGCAGTACTTC. This sequence encodes CASSPRAGFPYEQYF.